The clone carrying this T cell receptor (beta chain) was seen a handful of times. This CDR3 spans 16 amino acids. The germline V gene has CDR1 SGHKS and CDR2 YYEKEE (reference sequence). V shed 4 bases and J 9 bases; nucleotides not matched to a gene: 14. Primed by a sample-barcoded 5' primer and a J-beta primer mix, a second PCR proceeded for about 6 to 11 cycles. MiXCR, run by TCRdb on the 5' RACE reads, gives a single entry per CDR3 protein. The table has about 290,000 distinct CDR3 sequences, roughly a quarter seen once; the top ten hold over 25%. The data are from a study of blood T cells in healthy people across ages.

The gene calls are TRBV5-5 and TRBJ2-1, with TRBD1 matching 9 bases. This TCR was recovered from a woman between 65 and 79 years old in good health. Source material: blood. CDR3 coding DNA: TGTGCCAGCAGCAGGGAGACACAGGGGGCGCGGATTGAGCAGTTCTTC. The encoded protein is CASSRETQGARIEQFF.